One and the same sample provided the 8 T cell receptor beta chains below, sequenced in a study of T cell responses to AZD1222 COVID-19 vaccine. This table comes from immunoSEQ multiplex PCR, and its TCRdb copy is limited to in-frame clones, with some not included. The data show about 140,000 clones, with about nine tenths seen just once and roughly 3.2% held by the top ten. The sequences come from peripheral blood, collected on day 0 of AZD1222 vaccination. Receptor source: an adult in good health.

The rearrangement joins TRBV7-2 to TRBJ2-3, with a tentative D call TRBD1 (6 bases). V was clipped by 2 bases and J by 7 bases, with 16 bases between them. The CDR3 is made up of 15 amino acids. CDR1 is SGHTA and CDR2 is FQGNSA in the germline V gene. CDR3 sequence (DNA): TGTGCCAGCAGCTTACTCGAGGGGGTCGTTCATACGCAGTATTTT. Protein: CASSLLEGVVHTQYF.

The chain couples TRBV4-1 to TRBJ1-6; possible D gene TRBD1, 5 bases. Germline V gene lookup returns CDR1 MGHRA and CDR2 YSYEKL. Trimming shortened V by 0 bases and J by 9 bases, and 9 bases separated the two germline ends. This CDR3 is 14 amino acids long. The CDR3 DNA sequence: TGCGCCAGCAGCCAAGATTCTGGGGGTTCACCCCTCCACTTT. Translating it yields CASSQDSGGSPLHF.

V and J are TRBV27 and TRBJ1-5; D is undetermined. Germline CDR1 reads MNHEY; CDR2 reads SMNVEV (reference sequence). Trimming left V 3 bases short and J 2 bases short, with 14 bases between. The CDR3 loop spans 16 amino acids. In nucleotides, the CDR3 is TGTGCCAGCAGTTTTTCCGCGACCCACGGCAATCAGCCCCAGCATTTT. Translated: CASSFSATHGNQPQHF.

This chain uses TRBV9 with TRBJ1-1, with 8 nucleotides matching TRBD1. Germline CDR1 and CDR2: SGDLS and YYNGEE. Trimming cost V 3 bases and J 3 bases; bases outside gene matches: 13. This CDR3 comprises 17 residues. The CDR3 region is CASSAGTGGTGYTEAFF. In DNA, the CDR3 is TGTGCCAGCAGCGCCGGGACAGGAGGAACCGGCTACACTGAAGCTTTCTTT.

V and J are TRBV6-5 and TRBJ2-7; 8 bases match TRBD1. The germline V gene encodes CDR1 MNHEY and CDR2 SVGAGI. CDR3 length: 14 residues. Unmatched junction bases numbered 8, after V lost 8 bases and J lost 2 bases. The CDR3 DNA reads as TGTGCCAGCTGCCGGGACAGGACGGCCTACGAGCAGTACTTC. Encoded protein: CASCRDRTAYEQYF.

Only one count was recorded for this clone. This chain joins TRBV7-9 and TRBJ1-5, with TRBD1 as a possible D gene (6 bases). The CDR3 sequence is 14 residues long. The germline gives CDR1 SEHNR, CDR2 FQNEAQ (reference sequence). Trimming stripped 5 bases from V and 7 bases from J, with 15 bases between. In DNA form, the CDR3 reads TGTGCCAGCAGCACCGGGGGCCCCGGGCAGCCCCAGCATTTT. Its protein is CASSTGGPGQPQHF.

This clone appeared a single time. The chain has TRBV5-1 and TRBJ1-2; 11 bases are a match to TRBD1. The CDR3 length is 15 residues. Germline V gene sequence: CDR1 SGHRS, CDR2 YFSETQ. Unmatched junction bases numbered 6, after V lost 4 bases and J lost 4 bases. The CDR3 sequence is CASSTGQGGPYGYTF. The CDR3 bases are TGCGCCAGCAGCACGGGACAGGGGGGTCCCTATGGCTACACCTTC.

The V call is TRBV30, the J call TRBJ1-2; possible D gene TRBD1, 5 bases. Looked up from germline, CDR1 is GTSNPN and CDR2 is SVGIG (reference sequence). The CDR3 is made up of 14 amino acids. V was clipped by 0 bases and J by 3 bases, with 11 bases between them. The CDR3 here is CAWSVAGGDYGYTF. CDR3 sequence (DNA): TGTGCCTGGAGTGTAGCCGGGGGAGACTATGGCTACACCTTC.